The clone carrying this T cell receptor (beta chain) was seen once. Its antigen is still unknown. These data originate in a study of T cell responses to AZD1222 COVID-19 vaccine. Study results and caveats: A mostly white British donor set with more females was recruited, and clonal diversity was possibly underestimated. Spike-spanning, vaccine-associated CD4 TCRs were dominant at 160-218 and 743-854. Spike-specific TCR breadth rose after two AZD1222 doses, and depth rose as well.

Repertoires were generated with immunoSEQ multiplex PCR, while TCRdb's copy carries only in-frame clones and drops some. The sample carries under 35,000 clones, 65% to 90% recorded once. Germline loops: CDR1 MNHEY, CDR2 SMNVEV (reference sequence). CDR3 size: 14 residues. V shed 6 bases and J shed 1 base, with 11 bases lying between them. The sequence was obtained from an adult who received the AZD1222 COVID-19 vaccine. V and J are TRBV27 and TRBJ2-3; no definite D call. Here the sequenced sample was peripheral blood, taken 28 days after the second AZD1222 dose. CDR3 sequence reads: CASRTYGGTDTQYF. CDR3 DNA sequence: TGTGCCAGCAGGACTTATGGGGGCACAGATACGCAGTATTTT.